The T cell receptor beta chain under discussion was sequenced for a study of regulatory T cells in long-lasting Graves disease. Study outcomes and limitations: Lower TCR diversity was seen in persistent Graves' patients than in newly diagnosed ones.

The time point denotes: persistent/refractory GD, antithyroid drugs over 5 years with positive TRAb. Following extraction of RNA from PBMCs, that RNA was used to make the TCR library. Construction of the TCR beta libraries employed iRepertoire HTBI primers in conjunction with Arm-PCR of CDR3 regions. TCRdb reanalysed the multiplex PCR reads using MiXCR and keeps one entry per CDR3 protein. The table shows a few hundred thousand distinct CDR3 sequences, with roughly a quarter occurring only once. Germline assignment: CDR1 SQVTM and CDR2 ANQGSEA. CDR3 size: 15 residues. V was clipped by 5 bases and J by 6 bases; unmatched bases: 9. This clonotype was detected ten times or more. Antigen: not known.

This specimen consisted of peripheral blood mononuclear cells (PBMCs), obtained when the disease was refractory, from a patient treated with antithyroid drugs. This chain uses TRBV29-1 with TRBJ2-2; 10 nucleotides align to TRBD2. The sequence was obtained from a female donor with Graves disease. CDR3 residues: CSVRLGTSVAGELFF. The CDR3 DNA sequence: TGCAGCGTTCGTTTGGGGACTAGCGTTGCCGGGGAGCTGTTTTTT.